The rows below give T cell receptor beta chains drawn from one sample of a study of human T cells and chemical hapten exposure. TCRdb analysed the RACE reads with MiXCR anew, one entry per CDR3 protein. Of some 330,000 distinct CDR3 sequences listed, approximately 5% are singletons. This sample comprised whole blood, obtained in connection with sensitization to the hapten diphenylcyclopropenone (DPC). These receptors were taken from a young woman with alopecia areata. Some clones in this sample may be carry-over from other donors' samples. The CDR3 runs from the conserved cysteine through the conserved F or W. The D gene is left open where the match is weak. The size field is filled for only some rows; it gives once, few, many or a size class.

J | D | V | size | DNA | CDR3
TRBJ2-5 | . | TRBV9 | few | TGTGCCAGCAGCGTAGAAACTTCGAAAGAGACCCAGTACTTC | CASSVETSKETQYF
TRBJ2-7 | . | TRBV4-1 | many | TGCGCCAGCAGCCAAGAAGGCGGATATGGGGGCTACGAGCAGTACTTC | CASSQEGGYGGYEQYF
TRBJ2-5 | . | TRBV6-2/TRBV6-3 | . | TGTGCCAGCAGTTACTCGTCCGAGACCCAGTACTTC | CASSYSSETQYF
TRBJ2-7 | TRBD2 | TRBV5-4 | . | TGTGCCAGCAGCGGCGGACTAGAATCCTCCGAGCAGTACTTC | CASSGGLESSEQYF
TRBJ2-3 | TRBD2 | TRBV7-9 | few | TGTGCCAGCAGAGGGACTAGCGGGGGGTACACAGATACGCAGTATTTT | CASRGTSGGYTDTQYF
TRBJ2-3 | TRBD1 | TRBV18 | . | TGTGCCAGCTCACCACGGGACAGGGTTAAAGATACGCAGTATTTT | CASSPRDRVKDTQYF
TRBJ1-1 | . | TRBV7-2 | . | TGTGCCAGCAGCTTAGTAACGTACACTGAAGCTTTCTTT | CASSLVTYTEAFF
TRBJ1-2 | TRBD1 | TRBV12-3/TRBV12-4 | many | TGTGCCAGCAGCCGACCGGGACAGGGGGCTAATGGCTACACCTTC | CASSRPGQGANGYTF
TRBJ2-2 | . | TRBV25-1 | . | TGTGCCAGCAAGGGGGGTGTAAACACCGGGGAGCTGTTTTTT | CASKGGVNTGELFF
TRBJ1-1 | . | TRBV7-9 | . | TGTGCCAGCAGTCCCGGGACCATACGGAACACTGAAGCTTTCTTT | CASSPGTIRNTEAFF
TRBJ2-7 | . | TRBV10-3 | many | TGTGCCATCCGAGGGGACGGCGGCTCCCCCGAGCAGTACTTC | CAIRGDGGSPEQYF
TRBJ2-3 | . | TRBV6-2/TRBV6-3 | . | TGTGCCAGCAGTCACAGTTCCGATACGCAGTATTTT | CASSHSSDTQYF
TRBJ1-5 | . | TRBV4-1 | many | TGCGCCAGCAGTCAGGGACACATTGATAGCAATCAGCCCCAGCATTTT | CASSQGHIDSNQPQHF
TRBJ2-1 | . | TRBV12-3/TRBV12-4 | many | TGTGCCAGCAGTTTAAGGGAAGGGGATGAGCAGTTCTTC | CASSLREGDEQFF
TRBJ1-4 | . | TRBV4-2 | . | TGTGCCAGCAGCGGGAGTCAGGGTGCAACTAATGAAAAACTGTTTTTT | CASSGSQGATNEKLFF
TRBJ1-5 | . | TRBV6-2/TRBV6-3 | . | TGTGCCAGCAGTTACTCATCAGCAAATCAGCCCCAGCATTTT | CASSYSSANQPQHF
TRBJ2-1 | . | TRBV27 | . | TGTGCCAGTCAGGAGACAGGGACTAACAATGAGCAGTTCTTC | CASQETGTNNEQFF
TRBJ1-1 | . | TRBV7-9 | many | TGTGCCAGCAGCCCACGGACAGCTCTGAACACTGAAGCTTTCTTT | CASSPRTALNTEAFF
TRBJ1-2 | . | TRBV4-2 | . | TGTGCCAGCAGCCCCCTTGGGGGGGAGGGCTATGGCTACACCTTC | CASSPLGGEGYGYTF
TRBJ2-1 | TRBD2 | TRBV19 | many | TGTGCCAGTAGTATAGCGGTAGCGGGGGGAGGTGAGCAGTTCTTC | CASSIAVAGGGEQFF
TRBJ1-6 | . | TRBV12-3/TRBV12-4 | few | TGTGCCAGCAGCTGGACAATGGGTTCACCCCTCCACTTT | CASSWTMGSPLHF
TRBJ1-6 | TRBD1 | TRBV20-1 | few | TGCAGTGTTAGACAGGGTATTAGCTCCTATAATTCACCCCTCCACTTT | CSVRQGISSYNSPLHF
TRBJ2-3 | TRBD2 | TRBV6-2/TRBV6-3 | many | TGTGCCAGCGAGACTAGCGGGAGTCTCACAGATACGCAGTATTTT | CASETSGSLTDTQYF
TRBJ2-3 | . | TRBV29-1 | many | TGCAGCGTTGAAACAGGCGGAAGCACAGATACGCAGTATTTT | CSVETGGSTDTQYF
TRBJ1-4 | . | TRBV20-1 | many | TGCAGTGCTCCGGATGGGGAACGAGGAAAACTGTTTTTT | CSAPDGERGKLFF
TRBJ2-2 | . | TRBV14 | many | TGTGCCAGCAGCCAAGATCTAGGGAAGGAGCTGTTTTTT | CASSQDLGKELFF
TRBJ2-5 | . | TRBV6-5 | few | TGTGCCAGCAGTTGGGGACTGCAAGAGACCCAGTACTTC | CASSWGLQETQYF
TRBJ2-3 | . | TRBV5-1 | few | TGCGCCAGCAGCTTGGCGCCGACAGGCCGCACAGATACGCAGTATTTT | CASSLAPTGRTDTQYF
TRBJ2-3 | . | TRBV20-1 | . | TGCAGTGCCTTAGCGCGGGCAGATACGCAGTATTTT | CSALARADTQYF
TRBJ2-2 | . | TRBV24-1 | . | TGTGCCACCAGTGACGGGACGGGGAACACCGGGGAGCTGTTTTTT | CATSDGTGNTGELFF
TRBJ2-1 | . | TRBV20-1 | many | TGCAGTGCTAGACGACAGATTAATGAGCAGTTCTTC | CSARRQINEQFF
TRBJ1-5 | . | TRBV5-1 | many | TGCGCCAGCAGTGAACAGAATAGCAATCAGCCCCAGCATTTT | CASSEQNSNQPQHF
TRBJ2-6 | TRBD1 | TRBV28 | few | TGTGCCAGCAGTCGACCGGGACAGGGGGGCTCTGGGGCCAACGTCCTGACTTTC | CASSRPGQGGSGANVLTF
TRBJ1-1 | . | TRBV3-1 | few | TGTGCCAGCAGCCCTCAGCGAAGTCTCATGAACACTGAAGCTTTCTTT | CASSPQRSLMNTEAFF
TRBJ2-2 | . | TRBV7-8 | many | TGTGCCAGCAGCTCTAGCTCGATAGGAGAGAACACCGGGGAGCTGTTTTTT | CASSSSSIGENTGELFF
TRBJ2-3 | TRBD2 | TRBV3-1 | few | TGTGCCAGCAGCCAAAGACTAGCGGGCACAGATACGCAGTATTTT | CASSQRLAGTDTQYF
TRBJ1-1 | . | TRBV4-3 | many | TGCGCCAGCAGCCAAACGGCAGACACGAACACTGAAGCTTTCTTT | CASSQTADTNTEAFF
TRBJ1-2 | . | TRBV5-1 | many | TGTGCCAGCAGCCCGGACAGCTATGGCTACACCTTC | CASSPDSYGYTF
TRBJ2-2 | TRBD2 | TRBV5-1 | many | TGCGCCAGCAGCTTGGCCCCTGGACTAGCGGGGGGAGTCAGCACCGGGGAGCTGTTTTTT | CASSLAPGLAGGVSTGELFF
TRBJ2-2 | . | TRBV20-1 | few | TGCAGTGCCAGGGGATCGGCGAACACCGGGGAGCTGTTTTTT | CSARGSANTGELFF
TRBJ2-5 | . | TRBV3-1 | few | TGTGCCAGCAGCCAAGATTTTGGCCAGCTCCAAGAGACCCAGTACTTC | CASSQDFGQLQETQYF
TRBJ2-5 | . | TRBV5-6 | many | TGTGCCAGCAGTAAGCCTCAAGAGACCCAGTACTTC | CASSKPQETQYF
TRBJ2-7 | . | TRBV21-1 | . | TGTGCCAAACCTAGGGGGCTCCTTACCGAGCAGTACTTC | CAKPRGLLTEQYF
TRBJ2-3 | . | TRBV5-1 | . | TGCGCCAGCAGCGGTGGGGGTACGGCAGATACGCAGTATTTT | CASSGGGTADTQYF
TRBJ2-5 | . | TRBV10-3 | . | TGTGCCATCAGTTTATCGGGGGCTTCACAAGAGACCCAGTACTTC | CAISLSGASQETQYF
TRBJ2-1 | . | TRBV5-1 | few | TGCGCCAGCAGCTTGGAGGACTACAGGGATGAGCAGTTCTTC | CASSLEDYRDEQFF
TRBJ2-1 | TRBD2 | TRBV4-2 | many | TGTGCCAGCAGCCCGACTAGCGGGGGGGTCAATGAGCAGTTCTTC | CASSPTSGGVNEQFF
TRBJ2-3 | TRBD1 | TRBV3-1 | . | TGTGCCAGCAGCCATACAGGGGACAGAATTTTCACAGATACGCAGTATTTT | CASSHTGDRIFTDTQYF
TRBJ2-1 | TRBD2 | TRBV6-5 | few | TGTGCCAGCAGAGAGACTAGCGGGGGGGCGGTCGGGCAGTTCTTC | CASRETSGGAVGQFF
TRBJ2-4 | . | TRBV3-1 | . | TGTGCCAGCAGCCAAGGGACCCCGGGCGGCAAAAACATTCAGTACTTC | CASSQGTPGGKNIQYF
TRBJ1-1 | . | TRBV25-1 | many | TGTGCCAGCAGTGATGGGGGCGCGATTACTGAAGCTTTCTTT | CASSDGGAITEAFF
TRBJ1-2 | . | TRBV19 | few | TGTGCCAGCGCTTCGCTGGGGGTTGGCTACACCTTC | CASASLGVGYTF
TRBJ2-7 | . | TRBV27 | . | TGTGCCAGCAGTCTCTTCCCCTACGAGCAGTACTTC | CASSLFPYEQYF
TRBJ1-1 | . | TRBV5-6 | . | TGTGCCAGCAGCTTTTGGGGTCTTGCTGAAGCTTTCTTT | CASSFWGLAEAFF
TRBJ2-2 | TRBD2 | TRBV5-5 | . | TGTGCCAGCAGCTTTGGACTAGCGGGGGCCCTTCCGAACACCGGGGAGCTGTTTTTT | CASSFGLAGALPNTGELFF
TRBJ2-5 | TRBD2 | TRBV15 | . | TGTGCCACCAGCAGGTTCTACGGGGGGGCCGAGGAGACCCAGTACTTC | CATSRFYGGAEETQYF
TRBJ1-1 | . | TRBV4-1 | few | TGCGCCAGCAGCCAAGGGGTCGGGGTGAACACTGAAGCTTTCTTT | CASSQGVGVNTEAFF
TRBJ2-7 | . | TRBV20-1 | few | TGCAGTGCTCCGGGGACCTACGAGCAGTACTTC | CSAPGTYEQYF
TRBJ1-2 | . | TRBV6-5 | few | TGTGCCAGCAGTCGCCCTACCAACGGGGGCGACGGCTACACCTTC | CASSRPTNGGDGYTF
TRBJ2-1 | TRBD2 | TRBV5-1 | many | TGCGCCAGCAGCTCGGCGGGGGGGCCAATCGATGAGCAGTTCTTC | CASSSAGGPIDEQFF